This entry is about one T cell receptor beta chain. Looked up from germline, CDR1 is MNHEY and CDR2 is SVGAGI. The length of the CDR3 is 15 residues. The germline V and J ends were trimmed by 6 bases and 1 base, with 13 bases remaining between them. Study processing details: Nucleated cell number was recorded as an estimate derived from reference gene primer amplification. The repertoire was sequenced with immunoSEQ multiplex PCR; TCRdb's copy has only in-frame clones and lacks some. V and J calls and clone size are copied from that table; D and trimming were computed from the DNA. This sample has hundreds of thousands of clones, with roughly 82% found just once. This sample stems from a study of blood T cell repertoires in COVID-19. Study information: COVID-19 samples collected from the United States, Italy and Spain covered acute and convalescent phases. PBMCs, B-cell-depleted T cells, or T cells were the source of the cDNA or gDNA that made up the material.

The TCR originated in a woman between 65 and 79 years old with acute or convalescent COVID-19. Sequencing was done on a sample of peripheral blood. V usage is TRBV6-5 and J usage is TRBJ1-5; possible D gene TRBD1, 6 bases. The CDR3 region is CASSHGQTSNQPQHF. CDR3 sequence (DNA): TGTGCCAGCAGCCACGGACAGACCAGCAATCAGCCCCAGCATTTT.